Here is one T cell receptor beta chain with its context. Germline CDR1 reads SGHRS; CDR2 reads YFSETQ. This CDR3 comprises 13 residues. The data were taken from a study of CXCR3-negative and CXCR3-positive naive CD8 T cells. The study made its TRB cDNA libraries by 5' RACE, adding UMI labels. Reprocessing the 5' RACE reads, TCRdb reports a single entry for every CDR3 protein and omits DNA. The sample table sets out about 120,000 distinct CDR3 sequences. The TCR sequence derives from a human donor in good health. Some clones in this sample may be carry-over from other donors' samples. The sample consisted of naive CXCR3- CD8+ T cells from blood. Sample subset: CD45RO-CCR7+CD27+CD95- naive CD8+ T cells lacking CXCR3 (TNR3-). This chain connects TRBV5-1 to TRBJ2-7; the D gene TCRdb calls, TRBD1, cannot be checked with no DNA. CDR3: CASRYSVGQEQYF.